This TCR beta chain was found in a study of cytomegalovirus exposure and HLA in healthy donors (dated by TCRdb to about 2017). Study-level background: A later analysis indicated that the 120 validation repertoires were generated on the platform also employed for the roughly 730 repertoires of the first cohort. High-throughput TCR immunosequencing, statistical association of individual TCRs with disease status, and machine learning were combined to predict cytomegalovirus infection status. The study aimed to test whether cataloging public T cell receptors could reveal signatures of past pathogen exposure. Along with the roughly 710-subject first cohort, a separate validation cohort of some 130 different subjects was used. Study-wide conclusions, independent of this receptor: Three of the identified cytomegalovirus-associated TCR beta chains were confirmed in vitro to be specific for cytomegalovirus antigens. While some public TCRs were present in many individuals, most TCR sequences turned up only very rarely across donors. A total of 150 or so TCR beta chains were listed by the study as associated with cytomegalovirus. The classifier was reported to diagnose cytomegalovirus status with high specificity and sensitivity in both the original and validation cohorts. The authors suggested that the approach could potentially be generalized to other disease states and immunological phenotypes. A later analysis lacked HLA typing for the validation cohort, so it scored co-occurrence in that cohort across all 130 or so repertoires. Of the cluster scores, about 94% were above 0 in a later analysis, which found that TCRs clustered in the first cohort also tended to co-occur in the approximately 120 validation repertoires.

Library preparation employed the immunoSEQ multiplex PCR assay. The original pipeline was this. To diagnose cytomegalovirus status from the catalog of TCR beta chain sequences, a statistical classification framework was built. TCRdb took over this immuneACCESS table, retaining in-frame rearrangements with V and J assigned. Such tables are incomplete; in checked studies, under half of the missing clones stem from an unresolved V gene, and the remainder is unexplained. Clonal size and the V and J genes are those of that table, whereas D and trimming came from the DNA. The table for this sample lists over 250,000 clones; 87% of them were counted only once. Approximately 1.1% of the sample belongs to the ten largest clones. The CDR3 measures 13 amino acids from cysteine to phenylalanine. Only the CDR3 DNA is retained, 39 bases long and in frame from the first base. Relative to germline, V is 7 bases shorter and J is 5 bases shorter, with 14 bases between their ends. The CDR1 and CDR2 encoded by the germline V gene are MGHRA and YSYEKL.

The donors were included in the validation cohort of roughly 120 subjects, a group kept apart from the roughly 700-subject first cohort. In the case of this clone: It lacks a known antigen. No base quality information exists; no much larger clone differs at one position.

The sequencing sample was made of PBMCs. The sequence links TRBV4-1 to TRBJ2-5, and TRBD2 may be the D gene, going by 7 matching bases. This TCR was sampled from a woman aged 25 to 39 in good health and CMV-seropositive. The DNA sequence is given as TGCGCCAGCACCCCGGGGGGCGGGGAGACCCAGTACTTC. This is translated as CASTPGGGETQYF.